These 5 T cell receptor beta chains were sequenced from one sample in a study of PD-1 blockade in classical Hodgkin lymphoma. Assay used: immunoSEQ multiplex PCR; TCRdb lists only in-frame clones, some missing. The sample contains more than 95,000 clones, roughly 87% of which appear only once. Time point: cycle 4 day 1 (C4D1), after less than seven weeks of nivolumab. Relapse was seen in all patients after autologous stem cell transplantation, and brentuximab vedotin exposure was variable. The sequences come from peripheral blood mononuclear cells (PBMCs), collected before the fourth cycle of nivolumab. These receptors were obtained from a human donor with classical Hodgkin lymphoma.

The CDR3 sequence: CASSQDLDSQETQYF. CDR3 coding DNA: TGTGCCAGCAGCCAAGATCTCGACAGCCAAGAGACCCAGTACTTC. The chain recombines TRBV4-2 with TRBJ2-5; TRBD1 is a possible D gene (5 bases). V lost 0 bases to trimming and J lost 1 base, with 9 bases between them. Germline values: CDR1 LGHNA, CDR2 YNFKEQ. The CDR3 spans 15 residues.

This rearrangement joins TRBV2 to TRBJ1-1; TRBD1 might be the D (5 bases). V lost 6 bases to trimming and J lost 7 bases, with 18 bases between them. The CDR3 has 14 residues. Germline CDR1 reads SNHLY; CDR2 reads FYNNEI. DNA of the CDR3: TGTGCCAGCAGCGTCAGTCCGGGACGGCTTGAAGCTTTCTTT. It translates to CASSVSPGRLEAFF.

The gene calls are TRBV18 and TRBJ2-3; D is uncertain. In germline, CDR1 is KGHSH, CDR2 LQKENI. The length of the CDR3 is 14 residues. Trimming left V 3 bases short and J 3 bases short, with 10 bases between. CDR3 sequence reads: CASSPSRFTDTQYF. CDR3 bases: TGTGCCAGCTCACCTAGTCGGTTTACAGATACGCAGTATTTT.

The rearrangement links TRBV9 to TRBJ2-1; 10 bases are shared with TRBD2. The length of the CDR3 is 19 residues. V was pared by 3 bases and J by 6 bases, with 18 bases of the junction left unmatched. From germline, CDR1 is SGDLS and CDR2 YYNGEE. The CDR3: CASSGRIWLAGVTGNEQFF. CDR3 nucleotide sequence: TGTGCCAGCAGCGGACGAATATGGCTAGCGGGAGTCACTGGCAATGAGCAGTTCTTC. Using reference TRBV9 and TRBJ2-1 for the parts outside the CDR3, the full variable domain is DSGVTQTPKHLITATGQRVTLRCSPRSGDLSVYWYQQSLDQGLQFLIQYYNGEERAKGNILERFSAQQFPDLHSELNLSSLELGDSALYFCASSGRIWLAGVTGNEQFFGPGTRLTVL.

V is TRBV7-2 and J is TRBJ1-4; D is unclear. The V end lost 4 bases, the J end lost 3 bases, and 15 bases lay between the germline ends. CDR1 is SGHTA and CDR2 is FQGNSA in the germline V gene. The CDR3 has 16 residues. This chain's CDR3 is CASSYGSRAPNEKLFF. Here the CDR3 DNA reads TGTGCCAGCAGCTACGGAAGTAGAGCGCCTAATGAAAAACTGTTTTTT.